This T cell receptor (beta chain) was recovered during a study of response to subunit inactivated influenza vaccine. TCRdb reprocessed the RT-PCR reads with MiXCR, giving one entry per CDR3 protein. The data contain 450,000 to 600,000 distinct CDR3 sequences, more than 15% of them singletons. This clonotype has just one count. Its antigen remains unidentified. The CDR3 extends over 20 amino acids. Germline CDR1 SGHAT, CDR2 FQNNGV. The V segment lost 5 bases and the J segment 1 base; nucleotides outside the gene matches: 13. Overall study results and limits: The authors offered the suggestion that each seasonal influenza vaccination recruits few new T cells.

This sample comprised CD4+ T cells sorted from PBMCs, obtained less than 30 months after vaccination. This chain joins TRBV11-2 and TRBJ2-4; 14 bases are shared with TRBD2. This receptor was taken from a man between 50 and 69 years old who received an inactivated influenza vaccine. CDR3 amino acids: CASSNTGTSGSRRAKNIQYF. The CDR3 region has the DNA TGTGCCAGCAGCAATACCGGGACTAGCGGGAGTCGACGCGCCAAAAACATTCAGTACTTC.